This T cell receptor beta chain was sequenced during a study of blood T cells in healthy people across ages. Through a sample-barcoded 5' primer and a J-beta primer mix, a second PCR was run for 7 to 11 cycles. TCRdb ran MiXCR on the 5' RACE reads and lists one entry per CDR3 protein. The sample lists 1.5 million or so distinct CDR3 sequences; about 43% were seen once. Germline V gene data show CDR1 as LGHDT and CDR2 as YNNKEL (reference sequence). The CDR3 is made up of 14 amino acids. The ends were cut back, 1 base at V and 1 base at J, with 7 bases in the middle. Material for sequencing was blood. The receptor was isolated from a woman under 30 in good health. The chain couples TRBV3-1 to TRBJ1-1; D unclear. The CDR3 reads CASSQALQNTEAFF. CDR3 in DNA: TGTGCCAGCAGCCAAGCCCTCCAGAACACTGAAGCTTTCTTT.